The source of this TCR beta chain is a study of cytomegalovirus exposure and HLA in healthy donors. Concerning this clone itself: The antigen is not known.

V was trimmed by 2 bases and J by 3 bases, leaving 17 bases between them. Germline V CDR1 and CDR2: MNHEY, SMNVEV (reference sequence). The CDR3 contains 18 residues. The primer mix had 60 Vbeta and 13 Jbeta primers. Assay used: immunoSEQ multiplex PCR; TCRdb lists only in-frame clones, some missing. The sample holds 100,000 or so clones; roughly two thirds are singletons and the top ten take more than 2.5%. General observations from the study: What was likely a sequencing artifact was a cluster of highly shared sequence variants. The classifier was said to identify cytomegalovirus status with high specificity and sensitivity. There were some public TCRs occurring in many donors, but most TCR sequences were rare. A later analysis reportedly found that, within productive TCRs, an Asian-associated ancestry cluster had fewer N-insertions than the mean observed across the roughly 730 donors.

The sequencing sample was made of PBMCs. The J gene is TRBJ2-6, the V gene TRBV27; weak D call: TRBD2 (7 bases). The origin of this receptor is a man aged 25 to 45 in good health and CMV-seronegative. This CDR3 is CASSLGGAQGVGANVLTF. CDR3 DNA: TGTGCCAGCAGTTTAGGGGGGGCACAGGGCGTTGGGGCCAACGTCCTGACTTTC.